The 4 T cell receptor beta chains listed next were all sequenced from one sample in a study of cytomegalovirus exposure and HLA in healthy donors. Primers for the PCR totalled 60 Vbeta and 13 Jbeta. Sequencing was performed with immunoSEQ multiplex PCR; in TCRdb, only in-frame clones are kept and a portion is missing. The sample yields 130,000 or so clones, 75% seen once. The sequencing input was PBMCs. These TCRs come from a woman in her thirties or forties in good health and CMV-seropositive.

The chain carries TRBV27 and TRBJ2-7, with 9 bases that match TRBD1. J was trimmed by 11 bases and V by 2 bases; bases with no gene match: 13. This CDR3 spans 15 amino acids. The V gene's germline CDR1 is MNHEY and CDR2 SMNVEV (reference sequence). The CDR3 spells CASSLQPGTGRFEYF. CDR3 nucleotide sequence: TGTGCCAGCAGTTTACAACCCGGGACAGGGAGGTTCGAGTACTTC.

The CDR3 DNA sequence: TGCGCCAGCAGCTTGACTGCGGGAGGGCCGACCTACAATGAGCAGTTCTTC. This encodes CASSLTAGGPTYNEQFF. This chain links TRBV5-1 with TRBJ2-1, with 9 bases aligning to TRBD2. V lost 1 base to trimming and J lost 2 bases; unmatched junction nucleotides: 7. CDR1 is SGHRS and CDR2 is YFSETQ in the germline V gene. CDR3 size: 17 residues.

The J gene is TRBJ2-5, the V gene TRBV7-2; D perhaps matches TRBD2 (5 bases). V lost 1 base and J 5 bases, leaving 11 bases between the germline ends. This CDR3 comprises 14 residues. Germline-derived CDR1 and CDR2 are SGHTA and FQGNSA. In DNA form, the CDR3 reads TGTGCCAGCAGCTTAGATAGCGCGTCCGAGACCCAGTACTTC. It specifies CASSLDSASETQYF.

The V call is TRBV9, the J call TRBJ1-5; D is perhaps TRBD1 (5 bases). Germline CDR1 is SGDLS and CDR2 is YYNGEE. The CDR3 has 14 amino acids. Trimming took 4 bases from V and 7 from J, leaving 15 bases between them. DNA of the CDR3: TGTGCCAGCAGCCCGTATTGGGGGGACCAGCCCCAGCATTTT. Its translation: CASSPYWGDQPQHF.